The next 21 T cell receptor beta chains were all read from a single sample in a study of blood T cell repertoires in COVID-19. The data were produced by immunoSEQ multiplex PCR, yet TCRdb's version contains in-frame clones alone and is incomplete. The data hold fewer than 200,000 clones, with around nine tenths observed a single time. Sequencing input: peripheral blood. The receptors come from a woman aged 70-85 years with COVID-19, enrolled during active disease.

The gene calls are TRBV29-1 and TRBJ2-5; TRBD2 matches at 8 bases. The trim removed 7 bases at V and 2 bases at J, leaving 12 bases unmatched. Looked up from germline, CDR1 is SQVTM and CDR2 is ANQGSEA. The CDR3 loop spans 15 amino acids. The CDR3 loop is CSALPGGKFQETQYF. The CDR3 DNA follows: TGCAGCGCCCTTCCGGGGGGGAAGTTTCAAGAGACCCAGTACTTC.

The gene calls are TRBV12-5 and TRBJ1-5, with D possibly being TRBD1 (5 bases). This CDR3 contains 17 residues. V was pared by 4 bases and J by 0 bases, with 16 bases between. Germline V gives CDR1 LGHNT, CDR2 FRNRAP. The CDR3 DNA sequence: TGTGCTAGTGGTTCCGACCAAGGGGTCTATAGCAATCAGCCCCAGCATTTT. Protein: CASGSDQGVYSNQPQHF.

As regards this clone: An end of the junction differs from the germline gene, which may be a read error. The chain is built from TRBV2 and TRBJ2-4; D is uncertain. Germline V gene sequence: CDR1 SNHLY, CDR2 FYNNEI. This CDR3 has 10 amino acids. DNA of the CDR3: TGTGCCAGCAGTGATGTCTTGTGGAGATTC. Translating it yields CASSDVLWRF.

This clone was recorded a few times. The CDR3 sequence: CASSLLGTESTDTQYF. Here the CDR3 DNA reads TGTGCCAGCAGCTTATTAGGAACGGAGTCCACAGATACGCAGTATTTT. The rearrangement uses TRBV7-8 and TRBJ2-3; D not resolved. CDR1 is SGHVS and CDR2 is FQNEAQ in the germline V gene. V lost 2 bases to trimming and J lost 2 bases, with 14 bases between them. This CDR3 has 16 amino acids.

The chain combines TRBV28 with TRBJ1-1, with a weak D call TRBD1 (6 bases). CDR1 and CDR2 (germline): MDHEN, SYDVKM. The CDR3 is 16 residues long. Trimming removed 5 bases at V and 4 bases at J, with 20 bases between. In DNA form, the CDR3 reads TGTGCCAGCAGTCCCAGATCGCAGGGGAGGGGCACTGAAGCTTTCTTT. Its protein is CASSPRSQGRGTEAFF.

This clone appeared a few times. V is TRBV29-1 and J is TRBJ1-1; maybe TRBD1 (6 bases). The germline CDR1 and CDR2 sequences are SQVTM and ANQGSEA. Trimming took 8 bases from V and 1 from J, leaving 14 bases between them. The CDR3 covers 13 residues. The DNA for the CDR3 is TGCAGCTCTAAAGGACAGAAGAACACTGAAGCTTTCTTT. Residues: CSSKGQKNTEAFF.

This clone was seen a few times. The V call is TRBV7-2, the J call TRBJ2-7; 13 bases align to TRBD2. Trimming cost V 1 base and J 6 bases; bases outside gene matches: 3. Germline CDR1 reads SGHTA; CDR2 reads FQGNSA. CDR3 size: 15 residues. DNA for the CDR3: TGTGCCAGCAGCTTAGAGGGACTAGCGGGACGCGAGCAGTACTTC. Its translation: CASSLEGLAGREQYF.

V usage is TRBV6-5 and J usage is TRBJ1-4; D is ambiguous. This CDR3 has 15 residues. Germline CDR1 reads MNHEY; CDR2 reads SVGAGI. Trimming stripped 0 bases from V and 4 bases from J, with 9 bases between. CDR3 amino acids: CASSYSTGGNEKLFF. The DNA of the CDR3 is TGTGCCAGCAGTTACTCCACCGGCGGTAATGAAAAACTGTTTTTT.

The gene calls are TRBV20-1 and TRBJ2-2; 14 nucleotides agree with TRBD2. The CDR3 totals 17 residues. The V gene end was trimmed by 3 bases and the J gene end by 8 bases; junction bases not matched to a gene: 11. The germline gives CDR1 DFQATT, CDR2 SNEGSKA (reference sequence). The CDR3 DNA reads as TGCAGTGCTAGTGCCCCGACTAGCGGGAGGGGCAAAGGGGAGCTGTTTTTT. It is translated as CSASAPTSGRGKGELFF.

This clone was recorded once. The chain carries TRBV2 and TRBJ1-1; D remains unclear. The CDR3 has 13 amino acids. The V and J ends lost 6 bases and 5 bases respectively, with 13 bases between them. From germline, CDR1 is SNHLY and CDR2 FYNNEI. The CDR3 DNA sequence: TGTGCCAGCAGCCGGGATCAGAGGACTGAAGCTTTCTTT. Amino acid sequence: CASSRDQRTEAFF.

V and J are TRBV3-1 (or the pseudogene TRBV3-2) and TRBJ1-5; 7 bases fit TRBD1. The V and J ends lost 2 bases and 3 bases, in that order; junction bases with no gene match: 7. Germline V gene sequence: CDR1 LGHDT, CDR2 YNNKEL (reference sequence). This CDR3 has 16 amino acids. The CDR3 nucleotides read TGTGCCAGCAGCCAAAACACGGGACAGTTCAATCAGCCCCAGCATTTT. Translating it yields CASSQNTGQFNQPQHF.

This chain joins TRBV19 and TRBJ2-4, with a weak D call TRBD2 (6 bases). CDR1 is LNHDA, CDR2 SQIVND, per germline (reference sequence). This CDR3 contains 15 residues. Trimming left V 3 bases short and J 2 bases short, with 11 bases between. CDR3: CASSINGGTKNIQYF. The CDR3, as DNA: TGTGCCAGTAGTATTAACGGAGGGACCAAAAACATTCAGTACTTC.

Only a few counts were recorded for this clone. V is TRBV28 and J is TRBJ2-7; the D is unclear. The CDR3 runs to 14 residues. With 2 bases removed from V and 9 bases from J, the gap between germline ends came to 17 bases. CDR1 MDHEN and CDR2 SYDVKM come from the germline V gene. The CDR3 loop is CASSLGQYEAGQYF. CDR3 nucleotides: TGTGCCAGCAGTTTAGGGCAGTACGAAGCAGGGCAGTACTTC.

This sequence joins TRBV7-2 and TRBJ2-7, with D possibly matching TRBD2 (6 bases). Germline values: CDR1 SGHTA, CDR2 FQGNSA. Trimming cost V 2 bases and J 0 bases, with 14 bases left between them. This CDR3 region has 16 residues. DNA of the CDR3: TGTGCCAGCAGCTTATTTGGGACTTGGGGCTCCTACGAGCAGTACTTC. Translating gives CASSLFGTWGSYEQYF.

This sequence joins TRBV7-3 and TRBJ1-1, with TRBD1 as a possible D gene (6 bases). Germline V gives CDR1 SGHTA, CDR2 FQGTGA. CDR3 length equals 13 residues. The V end lost 5 bases, the J end lost 5 bases, and 12 bases lay between the germline ends. The CDR3 is CASSLGAFTEAFF. In DNA, the CDR3 is TGTGCCAGCAGCCTGGGGGCGTTTACTGAAGCTTTCTTT. The full variable domain, rest sourced from reference TRBV7-3 and TRBJ1-1, is GAGVSQTPSNKVTEKGKYVELRCDPISGHTALYWYRQSLGQGPEFLIYFQGTGAADDSGLPNDRFFAVRPEGSVSTLKIQRTERGDSAVYLCASSLGAFTEAFFGQGTRLTVV.

V usage is TRBV11-3 and J usage is TRBJ2-1; D may be TRBD1 (6 bases). CDR3 length: 16 residues. CDR1 SGHNT and CDR2 YENEEA come from the germline V gene. V lost 5 bases and J 0 bases, leaving 14 bases between the germline ends. The DNA for the CDR3 is TGTGCCAGCAGCACTAGGACAGTCAGCTCCTACAATGAGCAGTTCTTC. Protein: CASSTRTVSSYNEQFF.

CDR3 in DNA: TGTGCCAGCAGCACGGGACTAGCGGGATTAAACACCGGGGAGCTGTTTTTT. This translates into CASSTGLAGLNTGELFF. The gene calls are TRBV7-9 and TRBJ2-2; 13 positions agree with TRBD2. With V trimmed by 5 bases and J by 2 bases, 5 bases remained unmatched. CDR3 length: 17 amino acids. In germline, CDR1 is SEHNR, CDR2 FQNEAQ (reference sequence).

The chain links TRBV7-9 to TRBJ2-6; 9 nucleotides match TRBD1. The germline gives CDR1 SEHNR, CDR2 FQNEAQ (reference sequence). After removal of 5 bases from V and 1 base from J, the junction contained 9 bases not matched to a gene. The CDR3 loop spans 18 amino acids. CDR3 loop: CASSSTGGLGSGANVLTF. For the CDR3, the DNA is TGTGCCAGCAGCAGTACAGGGGGCCTGGGATCTGGGGCCAACGTCCTGACTTTC.

The J gene is TRBJ1-3, the V gene TRBV2, with D perhaps TRBD1 (5 bases). The CDR3 has 17 residues. V gave up 10 bases and J gave up 0 bases, with 22 bases separating them. Per germline, CDR1 SNHLY and CDR2 FYNNEI. CDR3: CATVSQTDKSSGNTIYF. The CDR3 region has the DNA TGTGCCACGGTATCACAGACAGATAAAAGCTCTGGAAACACCATATATTTT.

The chain recombines TRBV5-4 with TRBJ2-7; D unclear. This CDR3 spans 15 amino acids. Germline CDR1 is SGHNT and CDR2 is YYREEE (reference sequence). V lost 0 bases, J lost 1 base, and 11 bases lay in between. The CDR3 region is CASSLGPPGSYEQYF. In DNA, the CDR3 is TGTGCCAGCAGCTTGGGGCCACCAGGTTCCTACGAGCAGTACTTC.

The gene calls are TRBV29-1 and TRBJ2-1; TRBD1 aligns across 8 bases. Trimming took 1 base from V and 7 from J; bases not matched to a gene: 6. The CDR3 is 14 residues long. Germline CDR1 SQVTM, CDR2 ANQGSEA. CDR3 bases: TGCAGCGTTGAAGGACAGGGGTTTAGGAATGAGCAGTTCTTC. Translating it yields CSVEGQGFRNEQFF.